The 21 T cell receptor beta chains in this list originate from one sample, sequenced in a study of blood T cell repertoires in COVID-19. The protocol was immunoSEQ multiplex PCR, while the TCRdb copy is restricted to in-frame clones and leaves out a portion. The table has more than 400,000 clones, roughly 87% seen once. Sequenced input: PBMCs or T cells enriched from blood (not recorded which). These receptors were obtained from a woman aged 18-29 years who had recovered from COVID-19.

V gene TRBV6-4 combines with J gene TRBJ2-3; D remains unclear. CDR1 is MRHNA, CDR2 SNTAGT, per germline. The CDR3 is made up of 12 amino acids. The V end lost 7 bases, the J end lost 5 bases, and 10 bases lay between the germline ends. In DNA, the CDR3 is TGTGCCAGCAAGTGGAGAGTAGATACGCAGTATTTT. Protein: CASKWRVDTQYF.

V is TRBV9 and J is TRBJ1-6; no clear D gene. The ends were cut back, 3 bases at V and 8 bases at J, with 18 bases in the middle. CDR1 and CDR2 from the germline V gene are SGDLS and YYNGEE. The CDR3 is made up of 16 amino acids. The CDR3 reads CASSAPPEAPHSPLHF. The CDR3 DNA follows: TGTGCCAGCAGCGCCCCTCCTGAGGCTCCCCATTCACCCCTCCACTTT.

The chain has TRBV6-5 and TRBJ1-5; 7 nucleotides agree with TRBD1. Germline-derived CDR1 and CDR2 are MNHEY and SVGAGI. The V segment lost 7 bases and the J segment 4 bases; nucleotides outside the gene matches: 7. This CDR3 comprises 14 residues. Here the CDR3 DNA reads TGTGCCAGCAAAGGGGGCTGGGGAAATCAGCCCCAGCATTTT. Translated, it gives CASKGGWGNQPQHF.

The chain couples TRBV6-5 to TRBJ1-2, with 9 bases identical to TRBD1. The junction had 9 bases not matched to a gene; V was cut back by 6 bases and J by 4 bases. Looked up from germline, CDR1 is MNHEY and CDR2 is SVGAGI. The CDR3 extends over 15 amino acids. The chain's CDR3 is CASSLTGGGGYGYTF. CDR3 nucleotides: TGTGCCAGCAGCCTGACAGGGGGGGGTGGCTATGGCTACACCTTC.

This clone was recorded once. This rearrangement joins TRBV18 to TRBJ2-4; D is unresolved. The ends were cut back, 2 bases at V and 6 bases at J, with 11 bases in the middle. The germline gives CDR1 KGHSH, CDR2 LQKENI. The CDR3 consists of 14 residues. CDR3 coding DNA: TGTGCCAGCTCACCAAATGGAGATTCAAACATTCAGTACTTC. Translated, it gives CASSPNGDSNIQYF.

This clone turned up a few times. This chain uses TRBV7-8 with TRBJ1-6; 10 bases match TRBD1. V gave up 5 bases and J gave up 9 bases; unmatched junction bases: 10. This CDR3 spans 16 amino acids. Germline lookup yields CDR1 SGHVS and CDR2 FQNEAQ. The CDR3 DNA sequence: TGTGCCAGCAGCGGATGGGACAGGGGAGCCAGTTCACCCCTCCACTTT. Its protein product is CASSGWDRGASSPLHF.

This clone was recorded once. The chain recombines TRBV30 with TRBJ1-2; D not certain. Trimming cost V 0 bases and J 10 bases, with 15 bases left between them. Germline V CDR1 and CDR2: GTSNPN, SVGIG (reference sequence). The CDR3 runs 13 residues. CDR3 bases: TGTGCCTGGAGTGTACCCGACACCACAGACTACACCTTC. Amino acid sequence: CAWSVPDTTDYTF.

V usage is TRBV10-3 and J usage is TRBJ1-6; 8 nucleotides match TRBD1. Germline-derived CDR1 and CDR2 are ENHRY and SYGVKD. V lost 10 bases to trimming and J lost 0 bases; unmatched junction nucleotides: 11. This CDR3 region has 17 residues. The CDR3 bases are TGTGCCACCGGACAGGGAGGGGGGAACTCCTATAATTCACCCCTCCACTTT. Residues: CATGQGGGNSYNSPLHF.

V and J are TRBV7-9 and TRBJ2-1, with D tentatively TRBD2 (6 bases). Between the trimmed V and J ends, which lost 5 bases and 3 bases, there was a span of 14 bases. The CDR3 runs 15 residues. Germline assignment: CDR1 SEHNR and CDR2 FQNEAQ (reference sequence). The chain's CDR3 is CASSPQGGYYNEQFF. CDR3 bases: TGTGCCAGCAGCCCTCAGGGAGGCTACTACAATGAGCAGTTCTTC.

The genes are TRBV9 and TRBJ2-1, with 7 nucleotides matching TRBD2. This CDR3 region has 15 residues. Germline V CDR1 and CDR2: SGDLS, YYNGEE. V lost 0 bases and J lost 1; bases outside the gene matches: 1. Here the CDR3 reads CASSVAGGSYNEQFF. For the CDR3, the DNA is TGTGCCAGCAGCGTAGCGGGGGGATCCTACAATGAGCAGTTCTTC.

The rearrangement joins TRBV18 to TRBJ1-1; tentatively, D is TRBD1 (6 bases). V was pared by 3 bases and J by 3 bases, with 11 bases between. This CDR3 is built from 14 residues. Per the germline V gene, CDR1 is KGHSH and CDR2 is LQKENI. In DNA, the CDR3 is TGTGCCAGCTCACCGCAATCAGGGGACACTGAAGCTTTCTTT. This codes for CASSPQSGDTEAFF.

V gene TRBV2 combines with J gene TRBJ2-7; 7 bases match TRBD2. The CDR3 sequence is 15 residues long. The trim removed 6 bases at V and 6 bases at J, leaving 14 bases unmatched. CDR1 and CDR2 (germline): SNHLY, FYNNEI. The CDR3 is CASRPAGVRPGEQYF. The DNA for the CDR3 is TGTGCCAGCAGGCCGGCGGGGGTCCGCCCCGGCGAGCAGTACTTC. Looking up the rest from reference TRBV2 and TRBJ2-7 gives the full variable domain: EPEVTQTPSHQVTQMGQEVILRCVPISNHLYFYWYRQILGQKVEFLVSFYNNEISEKSEIFDDQFSVERPDGSNFTLKIRSTKLEDSAMYFCASRPAGVRPGEQYFGPGTRLTVT.

The CDR3 DNA reads as TGCAGCGTTGAAATTCCTTACACAGATACGCAGTATTTT. Its translation is CSVEIPYTDTQYF. V gene TRBV29-1 combines with J gene TRBJ2-3; D gene unclear. CDR3 size: 13 residues. V shed 2 bases and J shed 2 bases, with 8 bases lying between them. Germline CDR1 SQVTM, CDR2 ANQGSEA.

This rearrangement joins TRBV19 to TRBJ1-1, with 12 bases aligning to TRBD1. The CDR3 spans 18 residues. CDR1 and CDR2 from the germline V gene are LNHDA and SQIVND (reference sequence). V lost 4 bases, J lost 4 bases, and 13 bases stayed unmatched. CDR3 DNA: TGTGCCAGTAGTACCCGAATGGGACAGGGGGCAGCGGGCACTGAAGCTTTCTTT. Encoded protein: CASSTRMGQGAAGTEAFF.

The V gene is TRBV4-1, the J gene TRBJ2-3, with a weak D call TRBD1 (5 bases). V lost 0 bases to trimming and J lost 4 bases, with 20 bases between them. CDR3 size: 18 residues. Germline V gene data show CDR1 as MGHRA and CDR2 as YSYEKL. CDR3 DNA sequence: TGCGCCAGCAGCCAAGATCCACGTGGAGTCCTAGGGGCAGATACGCAGTATTTT. Translating gives CASSQDPRGVLGADTQYF.

This clone was seen once. The rearrangement joins TRBV18 to TRBJ1-1; a possible D gene is TRBD1 (6 bases). The CDR3 is made up of 15 amino acids. CDR1 is KGHSH, CDR2 LQKENI, per germline. The germline V and J ends were trimmed by 9 bases and 0 bases, with 17 bases remaining between them. CDR3: CARAHRAPMNTEAFF. The CDR3 DNA follows: TGTGCCAGAGCCCACAGGGCTCCCATGAACACTGAAGCTTTCTTT.

The sample holds one count of this clone. The chain recombines TRBV10-2 with TRBJ2-3; 11 nucleotides align to TRBD1. This CDR3 contains 11 residues. V was pared by 4 bases and J by 14 bases, with 2 bases of the junction left unmatched. CDR1 is WSHSY, CDR2 SAAADI, per germline. The chain's CDR3 is CASSGTGGMYF. For the CDR3, the DNA is TGCGCCAGCAGTGGGACAGGGGGCATGTATTTT.

The chain is built from TRBV30 and TRBJ2-7, with D maybe TRBD2 (6 bases). CDR1 and CDR2 from the germline V gene are GTSNPN and SVGIG (reference sequence). The CDR3 length is 15 residues. With 2 bases removed from V and 3 bases from J, the gap between germline ends came to 17 bases. The CDR3 DNA follows: TGTGCCTGGAGTAGGGGCCAGGAGGGACTCTACGAGCAGTACTTC. Translation gives CAWSRGQEGLYEQYF.

On this clone itself: Other DNA sequences from this sample encode an identical CDR3 as well. The gene calls are TRBV30 and TRBJ2-7, with D maybe TRBD1 (7 bases). The CDR3 consists of 14 residues. Trimming took off 0 bases at V and 4 bases at J, with 13 bases between the two ends. The germline V gene has CDR1 GTSNPN and CDR2 SVGIG (reference sequence). In DNA form, the CDR3 reads TGTGCCTGGAGTGTAGGCGGGACAGCTTACGAGCAGTACTTC. It is translated as CAWSVGGTAYEQYF. The full variable domain, with the rest looked up from reference TRBV30 and TRBJ2-7, is SQTIHQWPATLVQPVGSPLSLECTVEGTSNPNLYWYRQAAGRGLQLLFYSVGIGQISSEVPQNLSASRPQDRQFILSSKKLLLSDSGFYLCAWSVGGTAYEQYFGPGTRLTVT.

This rearrangement joins TRBV7-8 to TRBJ1-6, with 9 positions matching TRBD1. There are 16 residues in the CDR3. Germline V gives CDR1 SGHVS, CDR2 FQNEAQ. After removal of 5 bases from V and 7 bases from J, the junction contained 9 bases not matched to a gene. The CDR3, as DNA: TGTGCCAGCAGCGTAAATACAGGGGGCGCGAATTCACCCCTCCACTTT. Its translation is CASSVNTGGANSPLHF.

The V call is TRBV5-1, the J call TRBJ2-5, with D possibly being TRBD2 (5 bases). The CDR3 has 14 amino acids. Germline V gene lookup returns CDR1 SGHRS and CDR2 YFSETQ. CDR3 region: CPQPTTEYQETQYF. The CDR3 nucleotides are TGCCCACAGCCGACTACCGAATACCAAGAGACCCAGTACTTC.